Below, 30 T cell receptor beta chains from the same sample are listed, as sequenced in a study of OX40 agonist ivuxolimab in advanced cancers. Clones were sequenced by immunoSEQ multiplex PCR, and TCRdb holds only the in-frame ones, with some missing. In the table there are some 90,000 clones, around 87% of which are singletons. The sequencing used CD4+ or CD8+ T cells sorted from blood, collected in a trial of the OX40 agonist ivuxolimab. These receptors were collected from an adult with an advanced solid tumor such as melanoma, head and neck, liver or kidney cancer.

The sample holds a few counts of this clone. V gene TRBV19 combines with J gene TRBJ2-7, with a tentative D call TRBD2 (5 bases). V shed 5 bases and J shed 6 bases, with 14 bases lying between them. The germline V gene encodes CDR1 LNHDA and CDR2 SQIVND (reference sequence). The CDR3 is 13 amino acids. CDR3 nucleotides: TGTGCCAGTAGTTTACGGGGAGCCTCCGAGCAGTACGTC. Amino acids: CASSLRGASEQYV.

This sequence joins TRBV28 and TRBJ1-5; D is unclear. Germline CDR1 MDHEN, CDR2 SYDVKM. V was trimmed by 5 bases and J by 3 bases, leaving 14 bases between them. CDR3 length: 15 residues. CDR3: CASSNPGRINQPQHF. The CDR3 DNA follows: TGTGCCAGCAGTAACCCAGGACGGATCAATCAGCCCCAGCATTTT.

This clone has only a few counts. The chain uses TRBV28 and TRBJ1-2; TRBD1 matches 8 bases. Germline loops: CDR1 MDHEN, CDR2 SYDVKM. The CDR3 is made up of 15 amino acids. J was trimmed by 7 bases and V by 4 bases; bases with no gene match: 11. The CDR3 DNA reads as TGTGCCAGCAGTTCCAATCAGGGGGCACTGGGTGGCTACACCTTC. It encodes CASSSNQGALGGYTF.

The chain is built from TRBV6-6 and TRBJ1-2, with unresolved D. This CDR3 is 12 amino acids long. CDR1 and CDR2 from the germline V gene are MNHNY and SVGAGI (reference sequence). The V end lost 6 bases, the J end lost 8 bases, and 13 bases lay between the germline ends. CDR3 protein: CASRNKALGYTF. The CDR3 DNA follows: TGTGCCAGCAGAAACAAGGCTCTCGGCTACACCTTC.

The chain carries TRBV7-9 and TRBJ2-3, with no clear D. Germline lookup yields CDR1 SEHNR and CDR2 FQNEAQ (reference sequence). The ends were cut back, 3 bases at V and 2 bases at J, with 9 bases in the middle. CDR3 length equals 14 residues. CDR3 nucleotides: TGTGCCAGCAGCTTGCACGGCGACACAGATACGCAGTATTTT. It is translated as CASSLHGDTDTQYF.

The J gene is TRBJ1-2, the V gene TRBV2; D remains ambiguous. With 6 bases removed from V and 8 bases from J, the gap between germline ends came to 16 bases. This CDR3 region has 13 residues. Looked up from germline, CDR1 is SNHLY and CDR2 is FYNNEI. The CDR3 DNA sequence: TGTGCCAGCAGGGCAGATGAGGCTTGGGGCTACACCTTC. Translating it yields CASRADEAWGYTF.

The count of this clone is one. The chain carries TRBV5-4 and TRBJ1-4, with 7 bases fitting TRBD1. The CDR3 runs 13 residues. Germline V CDR1 and CDR2: SGHNT, YYREEE (reference sequence). V lost 4 bases and J lost 5; bases outside the gene matches: 2. As DNA, the CDR3 is TGTGCCAGCAGCCAGACAGGGAATGAAAAACTGTTTTTT. Translated, it gives CASSQTGNEKLFF.

V gene TRBV5-1 combines with J gene TRBJ2-2; 11 bases line up with TRBD1. V was pared by 0 bases and J by 5 bases, with 3 bases of the junction left unmatched. Per germline, CDR1 SGHRS and CDR2 YFSETQ. CDR3 length equals 16 residues. As DNA, the CDR3 is TGCGCCAGCAGCTTGGCCGGGACAGGGGGGACCGGGGAGCTGTTTTTT. Amino acid sequence: CASSLAGTGGTGELFF. The variable domain in full, with the rest retrieved from reference TRBV5-1 and TRBJ2-2, is KAGVTQTPRYLIKTRGQQVTLSCSPISGHRSVSWYQQTPGQGLQFLFEYFSETQRNKGNFPGRFSGRQFSNSRSEMNVSTLELGDSALYLCASSLAGTGGTGELFFGEGSRLTVL.

V and J are TRBV5-1 and TRBJ2-5, with D perhaps TRBD2 (5 bases). Trimming stripped 2 bases from V and 5 bases from J, with 13 bases between. The CDR3 covers 14 residues. Germline assignment: CDR1 SGHRS and CDR2 YFSETQ. In DNA form, the CDR3 reads TGCGCCAGCAGCTTTGGGCGGGCTTTGGAGACCCAGTACTTC. Translation: CASSFGRALETQYF.

V usage is TRBV27 and J usage is TRBJ1-3; possibly TRBD1 for D (5 bases). The CDR3 runs 18 residues. The V gene's germline CDR1 is MNHEY and CDR2 SMNVEV (reference sequence). V was trimmed by 2 bases and J by 0 bases, leaving 17 bases between them. The CDR3 nucleotides are TGTGCCAGCAGTTTAAGGGGCACCTCAGGGATCTCTGGAAACACCATATATTTT. As protein: CASSLRGTSGISGNTIYF.

CDR3 bases: TGTGCCAGCAGCTTGATGCACCGTGAAGCTTTCTTT. Protein product: CASSLMHREAFF. The V gene is TRBV5-4, the J gene TRBJ1-1; D is undetermined. V lost 1 base, J lost 7 bases, and 8 bases lay in between. The CDR3 covers 12 residues. Germline V gene lookup returns CDR1 SGHNT and CDR2 YYREEE (reference sequence). Supplemented by reference TRBV5-4 and TRBJ1-1, the full variable domain reads ETGVTQSPTHLIKTRGQQVTLRCSSQSGHNTVSWYQQALGQGPQFIFQYYREEENGRGNFPPRFSGLQFPNYSSELNVNALELDDSALYLCASSLMHREAFFGQGTRLTVV.

This chain connects TRBV14 to TRBJ1-2; possible D gene TRBD1, 5 bases. CDR1 is SGHDN and CDR2 is FVKESK in the germline V gene. Trimming stripped 4 bases from V and 7 bases from J, with 16 bases between. The CDR3 covers 14 residues. This CDR3 reads CASSRWGELPGYTF. CDR3 nucleotides: TGTGCCAGCAGCCGTTGGGGCGAATTGCCTGGCTACACCTTC.

The chain combines TRBV30 with TRBJ2-3; D gene ambiguous. The CDR3 has 14 residues. CDR1 GTSNPN and CDR2 SVGIG come from the germline V gene (reference sequence). Between the trimmed V and J ends, which lost 4 bases and 4 bases, there was a span of 15 bases. CDR3 residues: CAWKRDYSADTQYF. The CDR3 DNA sequence: TGTGCCTGGAAAAGGGATTATTCCGCAGATACGCAGTATTTT. Together with reference TRBV30 and TRBJ2-3, the CDR3 gives the full variable domain: SQTIHQWPATLVQPVGSPLSLECTVEGTSNPNLYWYRQAAGRGLQLLFYSVGIGQISSEVPQNLSASRPQDRQFILSSKKLLLSDSGFYLCAWKRDYSADTQYFGPGTRLTVL.

The V gene is TRBV5-1, the J gene TRBJ1-5; weak D call: TRBD1 (6 bases). In germline, CDR1 is SGHRS, CDR2 YFSETQ. Trimming stripped 4 bases from V and 1 base from J, with 12 bases between. The CDR3 sequence is 15 residues long. For the CDR3, the DNA is TGCGCCAGCAGCCCCCTGGGGGGCAGCAATCAGCCCCAGCATTTT. Translation gives CASSPLGGSNQPQHF.

The V and J genes are TRBV7-2 and TRBJ2-1, with 10 positions matching TRBD2. This CDR3 comprises 17 residues. CDR1 is SGHTA and CDR2 is FQGNSA in the germline V gene. After removal of 3 bases from V and 4 bases from J, the junction contained 9 bases not matched to a gene. The CDR3 sequence is CASSFPVLAGTYNEQFF. The CDR3 DNA follows: TGTGCCAGCAGCTTCCCCGTACTAGCGGGGACGTACAATGAGCAGTTCTTC.

This chain links TRBV7-6 with TRBJ2-5, with TRBD2 identical over 8 bases. CDR1 is SGHVS, CDR2 FNYEAQ, per germline. The CDR3 loop spans 14 amino acids. Losses at the gene ends were 6 bases for V and 5 bases for J; bases not matched to a gene: 8. The CDR3 nucleotides read TGTGCCAGCAGTCGGCGGGAGGTGGGGGAGACCCAGTACTTC. This sequence encodes CASSRREVGETQYF.

This chain joins TRBV5-1 and TRBJ2-5; TRBD1 matches at 9 bases. The junction had 8 bases not matched to a gene; V was cut back by 0 bases and J by 2 bases. CDR3 length: 17 amino acids. Per the germline V gene, CDR1 is SGHRS and CDR2 is YFSETQ. The CDR3 coding sequence is TGCGCCAGCAGCTTGGATACAGGGGGCCGGCTTCAAGAGACCCAGTACTTC. It encodes CASSLDTGGRLQETQYF.

V is TRBV7-9 and J is TRBJ2-1; the D gene is possibly TRBD2 (5 bases). Germline lookup yields CDR1 SEHNR and CDR2 FQNEAQ (reference sequence). Between the trimmed V and J ends, which lost 2 bases and 5 bases, there was a span of 13 bases. The CDR3 contains 15 residues. Written as DNA, the CDR3 is TGTGCCAGCAGCTTAAGCGGACCTGGGGACAATGAGCAGTTCTTC. This sequence encodes CASSLSGPGDNEQFF.

The rearrangement links TRBV5-1 to TRBJ2-2, with a tentative D call TRBD2 (5 bases). Trimming stripped 4 bases from V and 3 bases from J, with 13 bases between. CDR3 size: 15 residues. Germline CDR1 and CDR2: SGHRS and YFSETQ. The CDR3 sequence: CASSPRGWDTGELFF. The CDR3, as DNA: TGCGCCAGCAGCCCCCGCGGGTGGGACACCGGGGAGCTGTTTTTT.

This rearrangement joins TRBV7-2 to TRBJ2-5; possibly TRBD2 for D (6 bases). Germline CDR1 is SGHTA and CDR2 is FQGNSA. Deletions cut 2 bases from V and 2 bases from J, with 9 bases between. CDR3 length: 14 residues. This chain's CDR3 is CASSLQGGQETQYF. The CDR3 DNA reads TGTGCCAGCAGCTTACAGGGAGGTCAAGAGACCCAGTACTTC.

The chain links TRBV19 to TRBJ2-2; 8 bases fit TRBD1. CDR1 is LNHDA and CDR2 is SQIVND in the germline V gene (reference sequence). Losses at the gene ends were 1 base for V and 5 bases for J; bases not matched to a gene: 9. This CDR3 spans 17 amino acids. This CDR3 is CASSIGPGGAKTGELFF. The CDR3, as DNA: TGTGCCAGTAGTATAGGCCCAGGGGGCGCTAAGACCGGGGAGCTGTTTTTT. Variable domain in full (rest from reference TRBV19 and TRBJ2-2): DGGITQSPKYLFRKEGQNVTLSCEQNLNHDAMYWYRQDPGQGLRLIYYSQIVNDFQKGDIAEGYSVSREKKESFPLTVTSAQKNPTAFYLCASSIGPGGAKTGELFFGEGSRLTVL.

The chain joins TRBV2 to TRBJ1-5; 7 nucleotides align to TRBD1. This CDR3 is built from 15 residues. With 4 bases clipped from V and 4 bases from J, the junction kept 7 bases outside the gene matches. Germline CDR1 is SNHLY and CDR2 is FYNNEI. The CDR3 is CASSGRQGLNQPQHF. The CDR3 DNA reads TGTGCCAGCAGTGGAAGACAGGGCCTAAATCAGCCCCAGCATTTT.

V usage is TRBV6-5 and J usage is TRBJ2-1; 8 bases fit TRBD1. Germline V gene lookup returns CDR1 MNHEY and CDR2 SVGAGI. V lost 5 bases to trimming and J lost 0 bases; unmatched junction nucleotides: 3. The length of the CDR3 is 15 residues. Here the CDR3 DNA reads TGTGCCAGCAGTAGGACAGGGAGCTCCTACAATGAGCAGTTCTTC. Its protein is CASSRTGSSYNEQFF.

The chain is built from TRBV7-9 and TRBJ2-1, with unresolved D. This CDR3 has 15 amino acids. V lost 0 bases and J 8 bases, leaving 14 bases between the germline ends. Germline CDR1 SEHNR, CDR2 FQNEAQ (reference sequence). The CDR3 nucleotides are TGTGCCAGCAGCTTAGCTCCGGATGGGTCGGATGAGCAGTTCTTC. Protein sequence: CASSLAPDGSDEQFF.

This chain joins TRBV4-3 and TRBJ2-2, with a tentative D call TRBD2 (5 bases). CDR1 is LGHNA and CDR2 is YSLEER in the germline V gene. Deletions cut 0 bases from V and 7 bases from J, with 15 bases between. This CDR3 has 16 amino acids. The DNA for the CDR3 is TGCGCCAGCAGCCAAGATTTGCGGGCTGGCGGCGGGGAGCTGTTTTTT. The encoded protein is CASSQDLRAGGGELFF.

The chain couples TRBV11-1 to TRBJ1-1; D is unresolved. The CDR3 has 14 amino acids. The V end was cut by 5 bases, the J end by 4 bases, with 14 bases between. CDR1 and CDR2 from the germline V gene are SGHAT and FQDESV (reference sequence). In DNA, the CDR3 is TGTGCCAGCAGCACGACGCCGGAAGGCACTGAAGCTTTCTTT. Amino acid sequence: CASSTTPEGTEAFF.

The rearrangement joins TRBV10-3 to TRBJ1-1, with TRBD1 matching 9 bases. Germline lookup yields CDR1 ENHRY and CDR2 SYGVKD. This CDR3 spans 15 amino acids. Unmatched junction bases numbered 4, after V lost 2 bases and J lost 3 bases. In DNA form, the CDR3 reads TGTGCCATCAGTGAGGGGGACAGGGTCTACACTGAAGCTTTCTTT. Its translation is CAISEGDRVYTEAFF.

This chain joins TRBV19 and TRBJ1-3; D is undetermined. The V gene lost 3 bases and the J gene lost 7 bases, with 7 bases spanning the gap. The length of the CDR3 is 12 residues. The germline V gene has CDR1 LNHDA and CDR2 SQIVND (reference sequence). The CDR3 loop reads CASSMLGNTIYF. The CDR3 nucleotides are TGTGCCAGTAGTATGTTAGGGAACACCATATATTTT.

The V call is TRBV30, the J call TRBJ2-5, with 9 nucleotides matching TRBD2. This CDR3 region has 14 residues. V shed 8 bases, J shed 4 bases, and the junction held 11 bases outside the gene matches. The germline V gene encodes CDR1 GTSNPN and CDR2 SVGIG (reference sequence). The CDR3 protein is CAIGVSGSAETQYF. As DNA, the CDR3 is TGTGCCATAGGAGTTAGCGGGAGCGCAGAGACCCAGTACTTC. The entire variable domain, with the rest obtained from reference TRBV30 and TRBJ2-5, is as follows: SQTIHQWPATLVQPVGSPLSLECTVEGTSNPNLYWYRQAAGRGLQLLFYSVGIGQISSEVPQNLSASRPQDRQFILSSKKLLLSDSGFYLCAIGVSGSAETQYFGPGTRLLVL.

This clone has only a few counts. J is TRBJ2-1 and V is TRBV14; 8 nucleotides agree with TRBD2. V dropped 1 base and J dropped 2; count of bases not matched to a gene: 1. Germline loops: CDR1 SGHDN, CDR2 FVKESK. The CDR3 is made up of 15 amino acids. The CDR3 coding sequence is TGTGCCAGCAGCCAAGGAGCGGGGGCCTACAATGAGCAGTTCTTC. Translated, it gives CASSQGAGAYNEQFF.